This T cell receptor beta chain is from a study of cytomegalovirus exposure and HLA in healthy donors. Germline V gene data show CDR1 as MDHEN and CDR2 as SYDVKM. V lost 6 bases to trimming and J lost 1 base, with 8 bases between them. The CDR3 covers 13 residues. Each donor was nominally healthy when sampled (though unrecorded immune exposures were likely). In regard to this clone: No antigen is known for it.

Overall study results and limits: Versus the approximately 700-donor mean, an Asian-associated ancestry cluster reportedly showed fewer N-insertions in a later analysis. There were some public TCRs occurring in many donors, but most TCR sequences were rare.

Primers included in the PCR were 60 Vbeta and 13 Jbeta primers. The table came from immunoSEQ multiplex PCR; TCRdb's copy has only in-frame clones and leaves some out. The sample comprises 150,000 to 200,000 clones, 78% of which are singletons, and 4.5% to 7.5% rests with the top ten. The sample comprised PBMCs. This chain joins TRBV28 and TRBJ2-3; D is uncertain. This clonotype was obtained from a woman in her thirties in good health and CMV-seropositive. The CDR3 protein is CASRNQGTDTQYF. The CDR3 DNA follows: TGTGCCAGCAGAAATCAGGGCACAGATACGCAGTATTTT.